The present T cell receptor beta chain was sequenced within a study of cytomegalovirus exposure and HLA in healthy donors. General study points: It was only CMV serostatus that was available as immune exposure information. HLA alleles were associated with 16,951 TCR beta sequences in a later analysis at 0.05 false discovery rate. What was likely a sequencing artifact was a cluster of highly shared sequence variants.

Regarding this clone: Its antigen is still unknown.

Germline CDR1 reads SGHTA; CDR2 reads FQGNSA. The germline V and J ends were trimmed by 5 bases and 4 bases, with 12 bases remaining between them. This CDR3 comprises 14 residues. The PCR was carried out with 60 Vbeta primers and 13 Jbeta primers. Assay used: immunoSEQ multiplex PCR; TCRdb lists only in-frame clones, some missing. The table shows some 120,000 clones, with approximately 70% occurring only once. Sequencing used PBMCs. The origin of this receptor is a woman younger than 45 in good health and CMV-seronegative. The rearrangement joins TRBV7-2 to TRBJ1-3; D remains unclear. The CDR3 coding sequence is TGTGCCAGCAGCACAGACGGTGCCGGAAACACCATATATTTT. It is translated as CASSTDGAGNTIYF.